This T cell receptor (beta chain) is drawn from a study of blood T cells in healthy people across ages (dated by TCRdb to the mid-2010s). As for the study more broadly: Template switching captured roughly one uniquely barcoded TCR beta cDNA molecule per two T cells in model experiments. Age-related changes in TCR beta repertoire diversity were measured in the study by deep sequencing normalized with unique cDNA molecular identifiers. The donors were divided into four age groups: young (average roughly 15 years), middle-aged (approximately 39), aged (about 60) and long-lived (nearly 85). To avoid experimental bias, donors of different ages were distributed randomly across sequencing lanes. For two donors (one aged 18 to 30 and one aged 80 or older), the study analyzed two additional independent replicas of 1 million unique cDNA reads from the same blood draw. The paper's findings and limits, for the study overall: Because the CMV infection status of the donors was unknown, age-related changes in expanded clonotypes may potentially have been confounded. Observed TCR beta diversity correlated strongly with the percentage of naive T cells measured by flow cytometry. Estimates of total diversity based on one million sequenced T cells were regarded as lower bounds and as underestimates. As age increased, observed TCR beta diversity per million T cells dropped in a roughly linear way, and a significant reduction was already evident by age 40. Since profiling was done on bulk unsorted PBMCs, naive and antigen-experienced compartments could not be conclusively compared. Compared with the aged group, the long-lived group had more naive CD4+ T cells, fewer expanded clones and increased TCR diversity, a pattern suggesting age selection.

The 35 to 40 donors, aged 6 to 90 years, were systemically healthy Caucasian individuals from Russia. Each donor gave roughly 9.5 milliliters of peripheral blood, collected into EDTA-treated Vacutainer tubes. Ficoll-Paque density-gradient centrifugation was used to isolate PBMCs, with at least 6.5 million per sample. Total RNA, at least 6 micrograms per sample, was extracted from PBMCs with Trizol reagent. Naive CD45RAhigh/CD27high T cell percentages were measured by flow cytometry on a PBMC aliquot from every donor. This clonotype was counted only a few times. The target of this receptor is not known. Base qualities are not provided; no much larger clone lies one nucleotide away. From a lookup of the germline V gene (reference sequence), CDR1 and CDR2 are LGHDT and YNNKEL. The germline V end is reduced by 2 bases and the J end by 7 bases; junction bases left unmatched: 5. From cysteine to phenylalanine, the CDR3 is 15 amino acids long. The read is trimmed to its CDR3 DNA, 45 bases read in frame from base 1.

The library relied on 5' RACE. The sample was run on an Illumina HiSeq 2500. A second PCR of about 6 to 12 cycles was performed with a sample-barcoded 5' primer and a J-beta primer mix. A unique molecular identifier was introduced onto each TCR beta cDNA molecule by a template-switch 5' adaptor carrying 12 random nucleotides. Each sample yielded at least 2.5 million CDR3-containing paired-end reads. First-strand cDNA was synthesized from all RNA with the Mint cDNA synthesis kit, primed by a TRBC-specific oligonucleotide. All cDNA was treated with uracil-DNA glycosylase and then went through a first 18-cycle PCR with the universal primers M1SS and BC2_uni_R. Per the source publication's procedure: For normalization, 1 million high-quality reads were randomly selected from each sample, with every read carrying a distinct molecular identifier. Reads sharing molecular identifiers were discarded rather than binned into consensus sequences. MiTCR, run with a Q25 quality threshold and the strictest error-elimination algorithm, handled CDR3 identification, clonotype clustering and error correction. A nonparametric unseen species model using Euler transformation provided a lower-bound estimate of total TCR beta diversity. In TCRdb, the public reads were trimmed at Q25 with fastp and aligned with MiXCR, with productive beta chains retained. Identical CDR3 proteins give one entry, which carries the most common genes and DNA. The V and J calls here are based on TCRdb, not the publication. The sample has 1.5 million to 2 million distinct CDR3 sequences on record, roughly 32% of them singletons. The biggest ten clones account for around 11% of the sample.

Sequenced sample: blood. The sequence came from a woman in her thirties in good health. The V and J segments used are TRBV3-1 and TRBJ1-4; 9 middle bases align to TRBD1. The CDR3 has the sequence CASSQRGQGSEKLFF. Read as DNA, the sequence is TGTGCCAGCAGCCAACGGGGACAGGGTAGTGAAAAACTGTTTTTT.